The text below deals with one T cell receptor beta chain. What it binds is not known. A much larger clone lies a single base off, so this may be a read error. According to the study, genomic DNA was the template for TCR beta VDJ and CDR3 profiling. TCRdb analysed the reads with MiXCR anew, one entry per CDR3 protein. The repertoire holds approximately 150,000 distinct CDR3 sequences, with roughly 48% as singletons. This entry is derived from a study of CD8+CD57+ T cells in acquired aplastic anemia. The wider study: On average, sorted CD4+ and CD8+ cells gave 3.2 ug of DNA. Findings and caveats of the study: Shared by patients and controls, 25 to 30 CD8+ CDR3s were abundant in patients.

The sequenced patients had an expansion of CD8+CD57+ cells seen by flow cytometry. Severe acquired aplastic anemia affected all patients. The TCR comes from a human donor with aplastic anemia. The material sequenced was sorted CD4+, CD8+, or CD8+CD57+ T cells (not recorded which) from PBMCs.

The CDR3 DNA reads TGTGCCAGCAGCCAAGGTACCAGAAACTATGGCTACACCTTC. Translated, it gives CASSQGTRNYGYTF. V usage is TRBV14 and J usage is TRBJ1-2; no reliable D call. With 1 base removed from V and 2 bases from J, the gap between germline ends came to 8 bases. CDR1 and CDR2 from the germline V gene are SGHDN and FVKESK. This CDR3 has 14 residues. The full variable domain, completed using reference TRBV14 and TRBJ1-2, is EAGVTQFPSHSVIEKGQTVTLRCDPISGHDNLYWYRRVMGKEIKFLLHFVKESKQDESGMPNNRFLAERTGGTYSTLKVQPAELEDSGVYFCASSQGTRNYGYTFGSGTRLTVV.